This TCR beta chain was found in a study of low-dose radiotherapy and immunotherapy resistance in tumors. Trimming took 5 bases from V and 0 from J; bases not matched to a gene: 8. The CDR3 spans 17 residues. Per the germline V gene, CDR1 is MNHNY and CDR2 is SVGAGI (reference sequence). This clonotype appeared many times. Alpha- and beta-chain coverage of first-strand cDNA came from TRAV- and TRBV-specific primers. TCR amplification used roughly 18 PCR cycles, a constant-region primer and a V-primer adapter. TCRdb analysed the reads with MiXCR anew, one entry per CDR3 protein. The data contain 80,000 to 95,000 distinct CDR3 sequences, under 10% of them singletons. Noted time point: before trial treatment.

This chain joins TRBV6-6 and TRBJ2-1; TRBD2 agrees at 9 bases. This clonotype was obtained from a male donor with prostate cancer. This specimen was PBMCs, taken before treatment. For the CDR3, the DNA is TGTGCCAGCAGTCCCCCCGGGCGGGAGGGCTCCTACAATGAGCAGTTCTTC. Translating gives CASSPPGREGSYNEQFF.